This T cell receptor (beta chain) came from a study of shared clonotypes between healthy human individuals. CD8 cells regarded as naive lacked CD45RO, were positively chosen for CCR7, and omitted terminally differentiated effector memory CD45RA+ cells. Method: immunoSEQ multiplex PCR; TCRdb's copy keeps in-frame clones and lacks some. The data contain hundreds of thousands of clones, 98% of them singletons. Deletions cut 3 bases from V and 3 bases from J, with 8 bases between. Per germline, CDR1 SGDLS and CDR2 YYNGEE. CDR3 size: 13 residues. The TCR sequence derives from a man aged 25-45 years in good health. V usage is TRBV9 and J usage is TRBJ2-3; D gene unclear. Material for sequencing was naive CD8+ T cells sorted from blood. CDR3 DNA sequence: TGTGCCAGCAGCGGATCTAATACAGATACGCAGTATTTT. Translated: CASSGSNTDTQYF.